Listed below are T cell receptor beta chains from one sample, sequenced in a study of glioma-infiltrating T cells after dendritic cell vaccination. The assay was immunoSEQ multiplex PCR, and TCRdb's table has in-frame clones only and misses some. This repertoire shows 85,000 to 100,000 clones, about 85% found once; its top ten account for approximately 5.4%. The input for sequencing was blood, taken after dendritic cell vaccination. All receptors come from a human donor with glioblastoma. Each CDR3 is given with its conserved first and last residue. The D gene is left open where the match is weak. The size of a clone is reported for some rows only, either as once, few or many, or as a class for expanded clones.

cdr3_nt	cdr3_aa	clone_size	d_call	v_call	j_call
TGTGCCAGCAGCTTGGTGCGGGCCCCCTCCTACGAGCAGTACTTC	CASSLVRAPSYEQYF	NA	NA	TRBV5-6	TRBJ2-7
TGTGCCAGTAGTATACAGGGCGGGGTGACTGAAGCTTTCTTT	CASSIQGGVTEAFF	NA	NA	TRBV19	TRBJ1-1
TGTGCCAGCAGCCCCTCACTGGGGCGCGATGTCGGAACTGAAGCTTTCTTT	CASSPSLGRDVGTEAFF	once	NA	TRBV13	TRBJ1-1
TGTGCCAGCTCGGGAGGGTTTGAGGTGGGGCAGTTCTTC	CASSGGFEVGQFF	NA	TRBD2	TRBV2	TRBJ2-1
TGCGCCAGCAGCATCGGCGCCGGGACTAGCGGGAGGTACACAGATACGCAGTATTTT	CASSIGAGTSGRYTDTQYF	NA	TRBD2	TRBV5-1	TRBJ2-3
TGTGCCAGCAGCTCCTCCCACGAGCAGTACTTC	CASSSSHEQYF	once	NA	TRBV7-9	TRBJ2-7
TGTGCCAGCAGTTATGAGGACACAAAAGTAAGGGGCTACACCTTC	CASSYEDTKVRGYTF	NA	NA	TRBV6-6	TRBJ1-2
TGTGCCAGCAGTTTACGGAGGCCGCCCGGGTCCCAGCATTTT	CASSLRRPPGSQHF	NA	NA	TRBV28	TRBJ1-5
TGCGCCAGCAGCTTGGGACAGGCGGCCGCCTTC	CASSLGQAAAF	NA	NA	TRBV5-1	TRBJ1-2
TGTGCCAGCTGCCGCGAGAGGCCCGGACTGGGGAATGAGCAGTTCTTC	CASCRERPGLGNEQFF	NA	NA	TRBV27	TRBJ2-1
TGTGCCAGTAGTGGGGCTGCGGGGGGGCCGAGGATCAATGGGCAGTTCTTC	CASSGAAGGPRINGQFF	NA	TRBD2	TRBV19	TRBJ2-1
TGTGCCAGCAGTCCCGCCGGAGGGACTCGGGGCGGGGAGCTGTTTTTT	CASSPAGGTRGGELFF	NA	NA	TRBV27	TRBJ2-2
TGTGCCAGCAGTGAGACCTCCTGGGTGCGGGGGGGCCCAGATACGCAGTATTTT	CASSETSWVRGGPDTQYF	NA	TRBD2	TRBV6-1	TRBJ2-3
TGTGCCATCAGCCATACAGGGGGAGGTGCCAATTCACCCCTCCACTTT	CAISHTGGGANSPLHF	NA	TRBD1	TRBV10-3	TRBJ1-6
TGTGCCAGCAGCTTAATCGAGGACAGCGATCAGCCCCAGCATTTT	CASSLIEDSDQPQHF	NA	NA	TRBV7-2	TRBJ1-5
TGTGCCAGCAGTTTTCAGGGGACAATCGGCACCATATATTTT	CASSFQGTIGTIYF	NA	NA	TRBV28	TRBJ1-3
TGTGCCAGCAGTTTAAGGCTAGCGGAGGGGAGTGAGCAGTTCTTC	CASSLRLAEGSEQFF	NA	TRBD2	TRBV27	TRBJ2-1
TGTGCCAGCAGCGCGATTAGCGGGGGGGCGGAGGAGCAGTACTTC	CASSAISGGAEEQYF	NA	TRBD2	TRBV7-9	TRBJ2-7
TGCGCCAGCAGCCTTTCCGGGACAAGGCTTGAAAAACTGTTTTTT	CASSLSGTRLEKLFF	NA	NA	TRBV5-1	TRBJ1-4
TGTGCCAGCAGACCTAGCGGAACCTACGAGCAGTACTTC	CASRPSGTYEQYF	NA	TRBD2	TRBV27	TRBJ2-7
TGTGCCATCAGGACCGGGACAGGGGGATACACCATATATTTT	CAIRTGTGGYTIYF	NA	TRBD1	TRBV10-3	TRBJ1-3
TGTGCCAGTAGTATAGGGGTAGGGATGGGGGGTTTTCAGCCCCAGCATTTT	CASSIGVGMGGFQPQHF	NA	NA	TRBV19	TRBJ1-5
TGCGCCAGCAGCCAAGTCGGCGACAGCTACAATGAGCAGTTCTTC	CASSQVGDSYNEQFF	NA	NA	TRBV4-1	TRBJ2-1
TGTGCCAGCCGACGGGGGGACGGACACACAGATACGCAGTATTTT	CASRRGDGHTDTQYF	NA	TRBD2	TRBV6-1	TRBJ2-3
TGCGCCAGCAGCCAAGATCTAGGTACCAACGGTGAGCAGTTCTTC	CASSQDLGTNGEQFF	once	NA	TRBV4-1	TRBJ2-1
TGTGCCAGCAGTCCCCTGGACAGGAGGGTTAACTATGGCTACACCTTC	CASSPLDRRVNYGYTF	NA	TRBD1	TRBV28	TRBJ1-2
TGTGCCACCAGCAGAGTCCGGACTAGACCCTCGGTAGCGTACGGGGAGCTGTTTTTT	CATSRVRTRPSVAYGELFF	NA	TRBD2	TRBV15	TRBJ2-2
TGTGCCAGTAGTCGGGCGGGGGTCAACACTGAAGCTTTCTTT	CASSRAGVNTEAFF	NA	NA	TRBV19	TRBJ1-1
TGTGCCAGCAGCTGGGGCGGGAGCGGGAGGGCCTACGAGCAGTACTTC	CASSWGGSGRAYEQYF	NA	TRBD2	TRBV5-6	TRBJ2-7
TGTGCCCCCCAACGGGACAGGCAATTTTATAGCAATCAGCCCCAGCATTTT	CAPQRDRQFYSNQPQHF	NA	TRBD1	TRBV10-3	TRBJ1-5
TGTGCCAGCAGCCTCCAGGGTAGCGGGAGAGAAGATGAGCAGTTCTTC	CASSLQGSGREDEQFF	NA	TRBD2	TRBV7-3	TRBJ2-1
TGTGCCAGCAGCGTAGACGCCGGTATGTTCTATGGCTACACCTTC	CASSVDAGMFYGYTF	few	NA	TRBV9	TRBJ1-2
TGTGCCAGCAGTGGAGAAGAGACCCAGTACTTC	CASSGEETQYF	NA	NA	TRBV2	TRBJ2-5
TGTGCCAGCGGGCAACTTGGGGGGGGGCAGTTCTTC	CASGQLGGGQFF	NA	TRBD2	TRBV6-5	TRBJ2-1
TGTGCCAGTAGTATTAGCCTTGGACAGCCCCAGCATTTT	CASSISLGQPQHF	NA	NA	TRBV19	TRBJ1-5
TGCGCCAGCAGCCAAGACAGGCTCTATAACTATGGCTACACCTTC	CASSQDRLYNYGYTF	NA	NA	TRBV5-1	TRBJ1-2
TGTGCCAGCAGCCAAGGGACAGGGAGGCAAGGCTACACCTTC	CASSQGTGRQGYTF	once	TRBD1	TRBV14	TRBJ1-2
TGTGCCAGCTCACCGTTGACAGTGAACACTGAAGCTTTCTTT	CASSPLTVNTEAFF	NA	NA	TRBV18	TRBJ1-1
TGTGCCAGCTGCCTAGACAGGGCTAATCAGCCCCAGCATTTT	CASCLDRANQPQHF	few	TRBD1	TRBV2	TRBJ1-5
TGTGCCAGCAGAACAGGAACAAGCTCCTACGAGCAGTACTTC	CASRTGTSSYEQYF	NA	NA	TRBV28	TRBJ2-7
TGTGCCAGCAGTGAAAAATCCCCCCGCGAGCAGTACTTC	CASSEKSPREQYF	NA	NA	TRBV6-1	TRBJ2-7
TGTGCCAGCAGCTTAGCGCCCGGGTACACAGATACGCAGTATTTT	CASSLAPGYTDTQYF	NA	NA	TRBV7-9	TRBJ2-3
TGTGCCACCCGAATCAGGCTAGCGGGAGGGAATGAGCAGTTCTTC	CATRIRLAGGNEQFF	NA	TRBD2	TRBV19	TRBJ2-1
TGCGCCAGCAGTGGACTAGCGGGAGGGGGAAGTCTCACAGATACGCAGTATTTT	CASSGLAGGGSLTDTQYF	once	TRBD2	TRBV10-2	TRBJ2-3
TGTGCCAGCAGCCCCGGGGGGTGGGGGCAAGATGGCTACACCTTC	CASSPGGWGQDGYTF	medium-sized	NA	TRBV5-6	TRBJ1-2
TGTGCCATCAGCGCCTTCAGGGCCCCGACCTACGAGCAGTACTTC	CAISAFRAPTYEQYF	NA	NA	TRBV2	TRBJ2-7
TGTGCCACCCGACTAGCGGGAAGGACCGGGGAGCTGTTTTTT	CATRLAGRTGELFF	NA	TRBD2	TRBV27	TRBJ2-2
TGTGCCAGCAGCCCTTCTCAATTAGCGGGGGCTCCGTCCTACGAGCAGTACTTC	CASSPSQLAGAPSYEQYF	once	TRBD2	TRBV4-2	TRBJ2-7
TGTGCCAGCAGCTTAGGCCTAGCTGGGTACGAGCAGTACTTC	CASSLGLAGYEQYF	NA	NA	TRBV13	TRBJ2-7
TGTGCCAGCAGCGTAACCCCGGAGACTGAAGCTTTCTTT	CASSVTPETEAFF	few	NA	TRBV9	TRBJ1-1
TGTGCCAGCAGACATACAGGATCAACTAGCGGGAGCCGATACGAGCAGTACTTC	CASRHTGSTSGSRYEQYF	once	TRBD2	TRBV28	TRBJ2-7
TGTGCCAGCAGCTTGGCCTCACGGGGTCGCACTGAAGCTTTCTTT	CASSLASRGRTEAFF	few	NA	TRBV5-4	TRBJ1-1
TGTGCCAGCAGCTTTTCCGGTCAGCCCCAGCATTTT	CASSFSGQPQHF	few	NA	TRBV5-8	TRBJ1-5
TGTGCCAGCAGCCCCCCCTGGGAGGGCTACGAGCAGTACTTC	CASSPPWEGYEQYF	NA	TRBD2	TRBV7-8	TRBJ2-7
TGCGCCAGCAGCGAAAGAGACAGGGGAATAGGAGGCTACACCTTC	CASSERDRGIGGYTF	once	TRBD1	TRBV5-1	TRBJ1-2
TGTGCCAGCTCACTAATCACAGGGGTGAACACTGAAGCTTTCTTT	CASSLITGVNTEAFF	NA	TRBD1	TRBV18	TRBJ1-1
TGCGCCAGCAGCTGGGCTAGCGGAAACGAGCAGTACTTC	CASSWASGNEQYF	NA	TRBD2	TRBV5-1	TRBJ2-7
TGCAGCGTTGGGGCCGGGAGGGGGGAGACCCAGTACTTC	CSVGAGRGETQYF	NA	TRBD2	TRBV29-1	TRBJ2-5
TGTGCCAGCAGCGGGACTTACAATGAGCAGTTCTTC	CASSGTYNEQFF	NA	NA	TRBV9	TRBJ2-1